This record covers a single T cell receptor (beta chain). The antigen is not known. Some clones are missing from TCRdb's copy, which holds only in-frame ones; the method was immunoSEQ multiplex PCR. The table has around 21,000 clones, 81% seen once; the top ten hold 20% to 30%. Germline-derived CDR1 and CDR2 are SGHNT and YYREEE (reference sequence). The CDR3 has 14 amino acids. The V gene end was trimmed by 2 bases and the J gene end by 6 bases; junction bases not matched to a gene: 2. The data were taken from a study of T cells in tumors after PD-1 blockade. Whole-study context: On average, peripheral blood gave approximately 120,000 TCR templates and tens of thousands of unique clonotypes. Study-wide points: Some novel exhausted tumor clones appeared in pre-treatment blood, suggesting peripheral recruitment.

Genomic DNA template from tumor biopsies or peripheral blood, about 616 ng to 6,500 ng input. The receptor was isolated from a human donor with advanced basal cell or squamous cell carcinoma (not recorded which). This chain joins TRBV5-4 and TRBJ1-6, with 7 bases matching TRBD1. The sequencing here drew on PBMCs, taken after anti-PD-1 therapy. The CDR3 DNA is TGTGCCAGCAGCTTCGGGACAGCTAATTCACCCCTCCACTTT. Encoded protein: CASSFGTANSPLHF.